Shown below are 16 T cell receptor beta chains from a single sample sequenced in a study of shared clonotypes between healthy human individuals. In the naive CD8 group, cells lacked CD45RO and were positively selected for CCR7, so terminally differentiated effector memory CD45RA+ cells were left out. The protocol was immunoSEQ multiplex PCR, while the TCRdb copy is restricted to in-frame clones and leaves out a portion. In the table there are about 2.1 million clones, about 94% of which are singletons. Sequenced: naive CD8+ T cells from PBMCs. The receptors come from a young man in good health. Some clones in this sample may be carry-over from other donors' samples.

This chain uses TRBV28 with TRBJ2-7; 7 bases are shared with TRBD2. Germline V lookup: CDR1 MDHEN, CDR2 SYDVKM. This CDR3 has 14 amino acids. V gave up 4 bases and J gave up 2 bases; unmatched junction bases: 5. Written as DNA, the CDR3 is TGTGCCAGCAGTTCCCCGGGAGGCGCCTACGAGCAGTACTTC. Amino acid sequence: CASSSPGGAYEQYF.

This chain connects TRBV19 to TRBJ1-1; D unresolved. The CDR3 covers 15 residues. Germline CDR1 reads LNHDA; CDR2 reads SQIVND (reference sequence). With 4 bases removed from V and 1 base from J, the gap between germline ends came to 13 bases. The CDR3 region has the DNA TGTGCCAGTAGTAGTAAAGAGGCAGGGAACACTGAAGCTTTCTTT. It encodes CASSSKEAGNTEAFF.

The count of this clone is one. The chain uses TRBV7-8 and TRBJ2-5, with TRBD1 identical over 8 bases. Per germline, CDR1 SGHVS and CDR2 FQNEAQ. The V gene end was trimmed by 0 bases and the J gene end by 5 bases; junction bases not matched to a gene: 8. The CDR3 totals 16 residues. The CDR3 DNA is TGTGCCAGCAGCTTAGCGGGCAGGGGGCTACTTGAGACCCAGTACTTC. It is translated as CASSLAGRGLLETQYF.

This chain links TRBV7-9 with TRBJ2-5; 8 bases agree with TRBD1. The CDR3 runs to 14 residues. Germline CDR1 reads SEHNR; CDR2 reads FQNEAQ (reference sequence). V dropped 5 bases and J dropped 4; count of bases not matched to a gene: 6. The CDR3 coding sequence is TGTGCCAGCAGCCCCCTCGGACAGGGAGAGACCCAGTACTTC. Translated: CASSPLGQGETQYF.

This chain links TRBV10-1 with TRBJ2-1, with TRBD2 matching over 11 bases. With V trimmed by 2 bases and J by 2 bases, 5 bases remained unmatched. Looked up from germline, CDR1 is WNHNN and CDR2 is SYGVQD (reference sequence). This CDR3 is 17 amino acids long. DNA for the CDR3: TGCGCCAGCAGTGAGCTAGGGACTAGCGGTACCTACAATGAGCAGTTCTTC. Residues: CASSELGTSGTYNEQFF.

The chain has TRBV5-1 and TRBJ1-1, with D tentatively TRBD1 (5 bases). V shed 0 bases and J shed 1 base, with 13 bases lying between them. CDR1 and CDR2 (germline): SGHRS, YFSETQ. The CDR3 contains 16 residues. CDR3 loop: CASSLGPGTENTEAFF. CDR3 DNA sequence: TGCGCCAGCAGCTTGGGCCCCGGGACGGAGAACACTGAAGCTTTCTTT.

The chain joins TRBV4-2 to TRBJ2-7, with D possibly being TRBD1 or TRBD2 (5 bases each). V shed 3 bases and J shed 5 bases, with 20 bases lying between them. This CDR3 contains 16 residues. Per germline, CDR1 LGHNA and CDR2 YNFKEQ. Here the CDR3 reads CASSHPAGTYLDEQYF. For the CDR3, the DNA is TGTGCCAGCAGCCACCCCGCCGGGACCTACTTGGACGAGCAGTACTTC.

The gene calls are TRBV6-4 and TRBJ2-7, with D perhaps TRBD2 (6 bases). This CDR3 is built from 17 residues. Germline lookup yields CDR1 MRHNA and CDR2 SNTAGT. Trimming removed 2 bases at V and 5 bases at J, with 22 bases between. The CDR3 nucleotides read TGTGCCAGCAGTGACCCCCCCTTGGGTAGCGGCGCCCACGAGCAGTACTTC. As protein: CASSDPPLGSGAHEQYF.

This clone showed up just a few times. This chain links TRBV4-3 with TRBJ1-1; the D gene is possibly TRBD1 (5 bases). V lost 0 bases to trimming and J lost 2 bases, with 19 bases between them. The CDR3 extends over 18 amino acids. Germline V CDR1 and CDR2: LGHNA, YSLEER. The CDR3 here is CASSQDRAGLLGNTEAFF. As DNA, the CDR3 is TGCGCCAGCAGCCAAGATCGGGCAGGGCTCTTGGGTAACACTGAAGCTTTCTTT.

CDR3 DNA: TGTGCCATCAGTGAGGGACGGCAGGAGGGGGAGACCCAGTACTTC. Encoded protein: CAISEGRQEGETQYF. The V call is TRBV10-3, the J call TRBJ2-5; a weak D match, TRBD2 (6 bases). The CDR3 contains 15 residues. CDR1 is ENHRY, CDR2 SYGVKD, per germline. Trimming pared 2 bases from V and 5 bases from J, leaving 15 bases between.

At least ten counts were recorded for this clone. Other DNA sequences within the sample encode an identical CDR3. The chain recombines TRBV5-1 with TRBJ2-7; D remains ambiguous. There are 11 residues in the CDR3. Germline lookup yields CDR1 SGHRS and CDR2 YFSETQ. V was trimmed by 0 bases and J by 3 bases, leaving 1 base between them. This chain's CDR3 is CASSLGYEQYF. CDR3 nucleotide sequence: TGCGCCAGCAGCTTGGGCTACGAGCAGTACTTC. Variable domain in full (rest from reference TRBV5-1 and TRBJ2-7): KAGVTQTPRYLIKTRGQQVTLSCSPISGHRSVSWYQQTPGQGLQFLFEYFSETQRNKGNFPGRFSGRQFSNSRSEMNVSTLELGDSALYLCASSLGYEQYFGPGTRLTVT.

This chain links TRBV11-2 with TRBJ2-7; TRBD1 matches at 8 bases. J lost 5 bases, V lost 6 bases, and 9 bases had no gene match. The germline V gene encodes CDR1 SGHAT and CDR2 FQNNGV. The CDR3 sequence is 14 residues long. The CDR3 bases are TGTGCCAGCAGACTTCGGGACAGGATCGACGAGCAGTACTTC. This sequence encodes CASRLRDRIDEQYF.

The genes are TRBV28 and TRBJ2-5; 10 bases match TRBD2. The CDR3 runs to 16 residues. J lost 7 bases, V lost 1 base, and 9 bases had no gene match. Germline V gives CDR1 MDHEN, CDR2 SYDVKM. The CDR3 is CASSLSATSGFSTQYF. As DNA, the CDR3 is TGTGCCAGCAGTTTATCCGCGACTAGCGGGTTTTCGACCCAGTACTTC.

This rearrangement joins TRBV4-1 to TRBJ2-2, with TRBD2 as a possible D gene (5 bases). CDR3 length: 16 residues. With 2 bases removed from V and 7 bases from J, the gap between germline ends came to 17 bases. The germline V gene has CDR1 MGHRA and CDR2 YSYEKL. The CDR3 DNA reads as TGCGCCAGCAGCCAACCGGGAACCCGTGTTGACGGGGAGCTGTTTTTT. Amino acids: CASSQPGTRVDGELFF.

This rearrangement joins TRBV5-1 to TRBJ2-2, with D possibly matching TRBD1 (5 bases). Germline V CDR1 and CDR2: SGHRS, YFSETQ. The CDR3 covers 15 residues. Trimming pared 6 bases from V and 4 bases from J, leaving 16 bases between. CDR3 in amino acids: CASNLGAGRTGELFF. CDR3 DNA sequence: TGCGCCAGCAACTTAGGGGCAGGGCGCACCGGGGAGCTGTTTTTT.

This sequence joins TRBV9 and TRBJ2-1; D is unresolved. Germline V gene lookup returns CDR1 SGDLS and CDR2 YYNGEE. Between the trimmed V and J ends, which lost 3 bases and 6 bases, there was a span of 16 bases. The CDR3 spans 15 residues. The CDR3 region is CASSAPSAIGNEQFF. Written as DNA, the CDR3 is TGTGCCAGCAGCGCCCCCAGCGCCATTGGCAATGAGCAGTTCTTC. The full variable domain, completed using reference TRBV9 and TRBJ2-1, is DSGVTQTPKHLITATGQRVTLRCSPRSGDLSVYWYQQSLDQGLQFLIQYYNGEERAKGNILERFSAQQFPDLHSELNLSSLELGDSALYFCASSAPSAIGNEQFFGPGTRLTVL.